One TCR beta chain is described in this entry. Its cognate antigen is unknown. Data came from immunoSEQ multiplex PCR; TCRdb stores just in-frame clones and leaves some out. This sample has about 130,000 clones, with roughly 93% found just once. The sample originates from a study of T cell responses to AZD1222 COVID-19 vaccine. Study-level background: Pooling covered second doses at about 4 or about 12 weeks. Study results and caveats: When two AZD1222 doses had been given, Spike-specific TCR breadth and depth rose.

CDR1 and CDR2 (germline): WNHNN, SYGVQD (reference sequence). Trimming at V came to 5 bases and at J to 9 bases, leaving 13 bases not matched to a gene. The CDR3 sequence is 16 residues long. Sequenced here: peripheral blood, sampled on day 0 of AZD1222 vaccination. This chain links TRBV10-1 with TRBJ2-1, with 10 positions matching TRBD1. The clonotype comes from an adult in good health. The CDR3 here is CASSNVEDRGLAEQFF. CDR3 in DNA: TGCGCCAGCAGTAACGTGGAAGACAGGGGGCTCGCTGAGCAGTTCTTC.